This T cell receptor beta chain came from a study of blood T cell repertoires in COVID-19. Across the whole study: Donors in the United States, Italy and Spain gave samples during acute or convalescent COVID-19. The analysed material was cDNA or gDNA that came from T cells, B-cell-depleted T cells, or PBMCs.

Trimming stripped 4 bases from V and 5 bases from J, with 11 bases between. This CDR3 has 13 amino acids. Germline-derived CDR1 and CDR2 are SGHTA and FQGNSA. Only in-frame clones appear in the TCRdb table, and some are missing; sequencing was by immunoSEQ multiplex PCR. The repertoire holds roughly 200,000 clones, with over 75% as singletons. The source of this sequence is a man in his 70s with active or convalescent COVID-19. V is TRBV7-2 and J is TRBJ1-1; D may be TRBD1 (5 bases). Sequencing was performed on peripheral blood. CDR3: CASSSTTVTEAFF. DNA for the CDR3: TGTGCCAGCAGCTCAACGACAGTTACTGAAGCTTTCTTT.